A selection of T cell receptor beta chains follows, all from one sample in a study of T-cell reconstitution after alpha-beta-depleted transplantation in children. From the PCR reads, TCRdb called clonotypes with MiXCR, one entry per CDR3 protein. The table records 190,000 or so distinct CDR3 sequences, less than 8% of them present only once. The starting material was PBMCs from the stem cell graft donor, obtained from the stem cell graft. Source of these receptors: a human donor who donated a stem cell graft to a child with Wiskott-Aldrich syndrome. CDR3s leave out the opening cysteine and the closing phenylalanine or tryptophan. Size is stated for part of the rows, as once, few or many counts, or as a class when the clone is expanded.

j_call v_call cdr3_length clone_size cdr3_aa
TRBJ2-6 TRBV6-5 13 many ASSYESSGANVLT
TRBJ1-6 TRBV12-3/TRBV12-4 13 few ASSPVPAPNSPLH
TRBJ2-2 TRBV5-1 14 many ASSGTGTGFTGELF
TRBJ2-1 TRBV5-1 14 many ASSYGAGVSYNEQF
TRBJ2-3 TRBV7-8 15 few ASSKTLGLAVRDTQY
TRBJ2-7 TRBV7-9 13 NA ASSRAGESSYEQY
TRBJ2-1 TRBV2 10 many ASVIPVGEQF
TRBJ1-4 TRBV7-9 12 NA ASSLGTGTEKLF
TRBJ2-5 TRBV7-9 13 many ASSSASGSRETQY
TRBJ2-1 TRBV20-1 12 many SARSPSGIDEQF
TRBJ2-7 TRBV6-5 14 many ASSYSKIDASLEQY
TRBJ2-5 TRBV5-1 14 many ASAKPGLAGQETQY
TRBJ1-6 TRBV12-3/TRBV12-4 12 many ASSSGAGSSPLH
TRBJ2-2 TRBV7-8 13 few ASSLVADNTGELF